One and the same sample provided the 15 T cell receptor beta chains below, sequenced in a study of CD8 T cells in ankylosing spondylitis. One entry per CDR3 protein results from TCRdb running MiXCR on the 5' RACE reads. The sample contains over 100,000 distinct CDR3 sequences, over 10% of which appear only once. The sample comprised blood, either unsorted or a sorted T cell fraction (not recorded which). All receptors derive from a female donor with ankylosing spondylitis or in good health (not recorded which).

This clonotype was observed many times. This chain connects TRBV12-3 or TRBV12-4 to TRBJ1-6, with 8 bases lining up with TRBD1. The junction had 4 bases not matched to a gene; V was cut back by 8 bases and J by 7 bases. This CDR3 has 13 amino acids. CDR3 sequence (DNA): TGTGCCAGCCTCCGGACAGGGAATTCACCCCTCCACTTT. The encoded protein is CASLRTGNSPLHF.

At least ten counts were recorded for this clonotype. This chain connects TRBV7-2 to TRBJ1-1; 8 bases map to TRBD1. The length of the CDR3 is 15 residues. Trimming at V came to 7 bases and at J to 3 bases, leaving 10 bases not matched to a gene. Germline values: CDR1 SGHTA, CDR2 FQGNSA. The CDR3 spells CASTPDRVWDTEAFF. In DNA form, the CDR3 reads TGTGCCAGCACCCCGGACAGGGTTTGGGACACTGAAGCTTTCTTT.

This clonotype was counted ten times or more. The rearrangement joins TRBV29-1 to TRBJ1-1; perhaps TRBD1 as D (5 bases). The CDR3 loop spans 13 amino acids. V was pared by 2 bases and J by 2 bases, with 9 bases between. The V gene's germline CDR1 is SQVTM and CDR2 ANQGSEA. Here the CDR3 DNA reads TGCAGCGTTGAAAAGGGGCCTAACACTGAAGCTTTCTTT. This gives the protein CSVEKGPNTEAFF.

This clonotype was recorded at least ten times. V and J are TRBV12-3 or TRBV12-4 and TRBJ2-3; D is ambiguous. The CDR3 sequence is 14 residues long. The V gene lost 5 bases and the J gene lost 0 bases, with 9 bases spanning the gap. The DNA for the CDR3 is TGTGCCAGCAGTCCAAAACTGAGCACAGATACGCAGTATTTT. Translation: CASSPKLSTDTQYF.

This clonotype was seen ten or more times. This chain connects TRBV7-9 to TRBJ1-1; D remains unclear. The CDR3 contains 15 residues. V was trimmed by 4 bases and J by 4 bases, leaving 16 bases between them. Germline values: CDR1 SEHNR, CDR2 FQNEAQ (reference sequence). The CDR3 DNA is TGTGCCAGCAGCTCGGTACCTAGACGGGGCACTGAAGCTTTCTTT. This encodes CASSSVPRRGTEAFF.

This clonotype was seen repeatedly, ten times or more. This sequence joins TRBV5-1 and TRBJ2-5; the D gene is possibly TRBD1 (6 bases). Germline lookup yields CDR1 SGHRS and CDR2 YFSETQ. The CDR3 contains 15 residues. Trimming removed 4 bases at V and 3 bases at J, with 16 bases between. Written as DNA, the CDR3 is TGCGCCAGCAGCCGCTTCGGACAGTGGGAAGAGACCCAGTACTTC. Encoded protein: CASSRFGQWEETQYF.

This clonotype has a handful of counts. The rearrangement links TRBV20-1 to TRBJ2-1, with TRBD2 as a possible D gene (5 bases). The CDR3 has 15 residues. Trimming removed 3 bases at V and 0 bases at J, with 12 bases between. The germline CDR1 and CDR2 sequences are DFQATT and SNEGSKA (reference sequence). In DNA form, the CDR3 reads TGCAGTGCTAGGGAAGCGGTCCTCTCCTACAATGAGCAGTTCTTC. Translating it yields CSAREAVLSYNEQFF.

Worth noting for this clonotype: A read error is possible here, since a much larger clone lies one base away. V and J are TRBV24-1 and TRBJ1-3; no reliable D call. The V gene's germline CDR1 is KGHDR and CDR2 SFDVKD. This CDR3 has 12 amino acids. Written as DNA, the CDR3 is TGTGCCACCAGTGATTGGGGAGACACCGTATATTTT. Protein product: CATSDWGDTVYF.

This clonotype appeared many times. CDR3 DNA sequence: TGCGCCAGCAGCGGGGGGACTAGCGGAGAGACCCAGTACTTC. Protein product: CASSGGTSGETQYF. V is TRBV5-1 and J is TRBJ2-5, with TRBD2 matching 11 bases. Germline CDR1 and CDR2: SGHRS and YFSETQ. J gave up 4 bases and V 4 bases, and 3 bases lay outside the gene matches. This CDR3 is built from 14 residues.

This clonotype appeared many times. The J gene is TRBJ1-3, the V gene TRBV6-2 or TRBV6-3; D not certain. Trimming removed 2 bases from V and 0 bases from J, with 14 bases in between. Germline V gene data show CDR1 as MNHEY and CDR2 as SVGEGT. The CDR3 is made up of 17 amino acids. CDR3 loop: CASSYSASVLSGNTIYF. The CDR3 DNA reads as TGTGCCAGCAGTTACAGCGCGTCGGTACTCTCTGGAAACACCATATATTTT.

The chain carries TRBV7-2 and TRBJ1-1; no reliable D call. Trimming pared 2 bases from V and 1 base from J, leaving 8 bases between. Germline V lookup: CDR1 SGHTA, CDR2 FQGNSA. CDR3 length equals 14 residues. The CDR3 DNA is TGTGCCAGCAGCTTATGGGAAGGGAACACTGAAGCTTTCTTT. The encoded protein is CASSLWEGNTEAFF.

This clonotype was seen repeatedly, ten times or more. The V gene is TRBV5-1, the J gene TRBJ2-3; 7 nucleotides agree with TRBD2. CDR3 length: 14 residues. Germline V gene sequence: CDR1 SGHRS, CDR2 YFSETQ. V lost 1 base, J lost 6 bases, and 5 bases stayed unmatched. CDR3 in amino acids: CASSLPTGGDTQYF. The CDR3 region has the DNA TGCGCCAGCAGCTTGCCTACGGGGGGTGATACGCAGTATTTT.

This clonotype occurred many times. The chain employs TRBV3-1 and TRBJ2-4; 9 positions agree with TRBD2. The CDR3 has 17 residues. The trim removed 4 bases at V and 0 bases at J, leaving 7 bases unmatched. Germline V lookup: CDR1 LGHDT, CDR2 YNNKEL (reference sequence). This chain's CDR3 is CASSRPLAGVAKNIQYF. The CDR3 DNA reads as TGTGCCAGCAGCCGTCCTTTAGCGGGGGTAGCCAAAAACATTCAGTACTTC.

Turning to this clonotype: A much more abundant neighbour one base away suggests this may be a read error. Since the CDR3 does not end with the conserved phenylalanine or tryptophan, this likely comes from a read error. This chain links TRBV10-3 with TRBJ2-3; D not resolved. Trimming stripped 6 bases from V and 0 bases from J, with 10 bases between. From germline, CDR1 is ENHRY and CDR2 SYGVKD. The CDR3 extends over 14 amino acids. CDR3 DNA sequence: TGTGCCATCAGCCTCACTGAGAGCACAGATACGCAGTATTTA. Translation: CAISLTESTDTQYL.

This clonotype was counted at least ten times. The V and J genes are TRBV20-1 and TRBJ2-5; TRBD2 matches at 10 bases. Germline-derived CDR1 and CDR2 are DFQATT and SNEGSKA (reference sequence). J gave up 5 bases and V 4 bases, and 10 bases lay outside the gene matches. This CDR3 spans 15 amino acids. The CDR3 protein is CSAITPSGSRETQYF. As DNA, the CDR3 is TGCAGTGCTATAACCCCTAGCGGGAGTCGGGAGACCCAGTACTTC.